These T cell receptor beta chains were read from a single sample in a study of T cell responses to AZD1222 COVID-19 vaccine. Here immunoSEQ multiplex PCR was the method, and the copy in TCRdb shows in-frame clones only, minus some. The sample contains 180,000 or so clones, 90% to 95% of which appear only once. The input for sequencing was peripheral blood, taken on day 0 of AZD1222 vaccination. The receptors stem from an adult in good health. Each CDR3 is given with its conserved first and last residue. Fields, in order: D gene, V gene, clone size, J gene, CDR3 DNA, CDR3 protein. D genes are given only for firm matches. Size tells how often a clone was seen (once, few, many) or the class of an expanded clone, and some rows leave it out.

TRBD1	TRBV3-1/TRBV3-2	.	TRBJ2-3	TGTGCCAGCAGCTGGACAGGAGGCACAGATACGCAGTATTTT	CASSWTGGTDTQYF
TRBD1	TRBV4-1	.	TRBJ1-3	TGCGCCAGCAGCCAAGAGCCCGACAGGGTCACTGGAAACACCATATATTTT	CASSQEPDRVTGNTIYF
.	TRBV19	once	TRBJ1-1	TGTGCCAGTAGTATGGGGCGAGAGAGGGCGAACACTGAAGCTTTCTTT	CASSMGRERANTEAFF
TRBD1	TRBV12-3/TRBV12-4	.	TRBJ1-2	TGTGCCAGCAGTACAGGGGACTTCTATGGCTACACCTTC	CASSTGDFYGYTF
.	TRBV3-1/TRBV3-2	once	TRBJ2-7	TGTGCCAGCAGCCAAGACGTGACTAGGATATCCTACGAGCAGTACTTC	CASSQDVTRISYEQYF
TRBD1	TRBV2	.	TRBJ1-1	TGTGCCAGCAGTGGAAAGGGGGCCTGGAACACTGAAGCTTTCTTT	CASSGKGAWNTEAFF
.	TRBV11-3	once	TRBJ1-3	TGTGCCAGCAGCTCCCGGGATAGCTCTGGAAACACCATATATTTT	CASSSRDSSGNTIYF
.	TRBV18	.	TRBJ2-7	TGTGCCAGCTCACCAGGGCAGGTGGGTTCCTACGAGCAGTACTTC	CASSPGQVGSYEQYF
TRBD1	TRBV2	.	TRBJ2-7	TGTGCCAGCAGTGACGGGACAGGCCCAACCTACGAGCAGTACTTC	CASSDGTGPTYEQYF
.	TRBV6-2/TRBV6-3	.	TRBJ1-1	TGTGCCAGCAGTTACAAGGTTCTGAACACTGAAGCTTTCTTT	CASSYKVLNTEAFF
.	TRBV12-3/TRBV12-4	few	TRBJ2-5	TGTGCCAGCAGTTTGGCCGGGATGGAGACCCAGTACTTC	CASSLAGMETQYF
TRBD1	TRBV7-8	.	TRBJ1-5	TGTGCCAGCAGCCCCGCGGAACAGGGGTCCCAGCCCCAGCATTTT	CASSPAEQGSQPQHF
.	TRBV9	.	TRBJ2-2	TGTGCCAGCAGCGTAGGCCCGGGAGATGGCACCGGGGAGCTGTTTTTT	CASSVGPGDGTGELFF
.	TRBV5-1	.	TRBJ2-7	TGCGCCAGCAGCCCTACGTTCTACGAGCAGTACTTC	CASSPTFYEQYF
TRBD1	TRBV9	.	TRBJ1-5	TGTGCCAGCAGTACAGGGGTCAATCAGCCCCAGCATTTT	CASSTGVNQPQHF
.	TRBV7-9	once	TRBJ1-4	TGTGCCAGCAGCTTAACGTTCTGGGGGGCTGCTAATGAAAAACTGTTTTTT	CASSLTFWGAANEKLFF
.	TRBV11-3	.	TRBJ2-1	TGTGCCAGCAGCTTATGGCGGGTACAGGGATTTTATGAGCAGTTCTTC	CASSLWRVQGFYEQFF
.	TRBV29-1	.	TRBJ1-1	TGCAGCGTTGCAGGGAGTCCGAACACTGAAGCTTTCTTT	CSVAGSPNTEAFF
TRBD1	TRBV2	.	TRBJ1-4	TGTGCCACCTGGACAGGGCAGAATGAAAAACTGTTTTTT	CATWTGQNEKLFF
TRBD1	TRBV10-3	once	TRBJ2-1	TGTGCCATCAGTGAGTCTGAGACAGGGCCATACAATGAGCAGTTCTTC	CAISESETGPYNEQFF
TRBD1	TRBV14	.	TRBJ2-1	TGTGCCAGCAGCCACCAGGGGGATGAGCAGTTCTTC	CASSHQGDEQFF
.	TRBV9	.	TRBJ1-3	TGTGCCAGCAGCGGGGAAGGAAACACCATATATTTT	CASSGEGNTIYF
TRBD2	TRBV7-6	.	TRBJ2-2	TGTGCCAGCAGCTACCCCGAGCGGGAGGGCCGCATCGGGGAGCTGTTTTTT	CASSYPEREGRIGELFF
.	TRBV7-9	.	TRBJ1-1	TGTGCCAGCAGCTTATTGGGGGGGACTGAAGCTTTCTTT	CASSLLGGTEAFF
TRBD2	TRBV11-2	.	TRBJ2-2	TGTGCCAGCAGCCGTAGCGGGATTAACACCGGGGAGCTGTTTTTT	CASSRSGINTGELFF
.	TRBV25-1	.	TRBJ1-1	TGTGCCAGCAGTACGAATAAACAGTTAGCAACTGAAGCTTTCTTT	CASSTNKQLATEAFF
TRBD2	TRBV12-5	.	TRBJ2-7	TGTGCTAGTGTCCCGGAGGGGGGCAAGGCGGGACTAGCGGAGCTCGAGCAGTACTTC	CASVPEGGKAGLAELEQYF
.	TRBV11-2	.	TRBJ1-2	TGTGCCAGCAGCTTAGATCCAGGAGACTCCTATGGCTACACCTTC	CASSLDPGDSYGYTF
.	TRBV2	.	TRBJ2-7	TGTGCAGCAAGAGAGGGCGCTTACGAGCAGTACTTC	CAAREGAYEQYF
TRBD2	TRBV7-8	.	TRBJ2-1	TGTGCCAGCAGCTTAGCCTTCGGAGCGGGAGTCGAAAGGAATGAGCAGTTCTTC	CASSLAFGAGVERNEQFF
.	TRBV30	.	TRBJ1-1	TGTGCCTGGAGTGTCGCTGGCAGAAGTGAAGCTTTCTTT	CAWSVAGRSEAFF
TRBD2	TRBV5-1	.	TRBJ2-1	TGCGCCAGCAGCTTGAATCCGGGAGGCTCCTATTCCAATGAGCAGTTCTTC	CASSLNPGGSYSNEQFF
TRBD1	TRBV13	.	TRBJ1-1	TGTGCCAGCAGCCTGACAGGGGAGAACACTGAAGCTTTCTTT	CASSLTGENTEAFF
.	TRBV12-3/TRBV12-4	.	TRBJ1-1	TGTGCCAGCAGTCTCCAGATTGACACTGAAGCTTTCTTT	CASSLQIDTEAFF
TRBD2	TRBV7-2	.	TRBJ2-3	TGTGCCAGCACGCGTGGGGCGGGAGTGGGTTGGGATACGCAGTATTTT	CASTRGAGVGWDTQYF
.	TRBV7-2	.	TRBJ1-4	TGTGCCAGCAGCTTAGGGGTGAGCGAAAAACTGTTTTTT	CASSLGVSEKLFF
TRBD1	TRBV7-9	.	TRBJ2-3	TGTGCCAGCAGCTTCACCGGGACAGTAAAAGATACGCAGTATTTT	CASSFTGTVKDTQYF
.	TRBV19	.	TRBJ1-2	TGTGCCAGTACCCCGGGGGGGGGCGCGTCGGGTGGCTACACCTTC	CASTPGGGASGGYTF
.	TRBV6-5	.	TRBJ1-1	TGTGCCAGCAGTTTAGCCGGGGGAGAAATGAACACTGAAGCTTTCTTT	CASSLAGGEMNTEAFF
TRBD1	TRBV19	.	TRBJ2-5	TGTGCCAGTAGTCTAACAGGGGAAGAGACCCAGTACTTC	CASSLTGEETQYF
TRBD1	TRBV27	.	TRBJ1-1	TGTGCCAGCAGGCCCGGGACAGGGGGCACTGAAGCTTTCTTT	CASRPGTGGTEAFF
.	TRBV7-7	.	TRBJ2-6	TGTGCCAGCAGCCCTTTAGGGTCTGGGGCCAACGTCCTGACTTTC	CASSPLGSGANVLTF
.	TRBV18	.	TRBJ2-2	TGTGCCAGCTCACCCGGGCCCGGGGAGCTGTTTTTT	CASSPGPGELFF
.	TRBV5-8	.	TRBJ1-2	TGTGCCAGCAGCTTGGGACAGCTAAACTATGGCTACACCTTC	CASSLGQLNYGYTF
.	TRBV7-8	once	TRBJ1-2	TGTGCCAGCAGTTCGAGGGGTGGCTACACCTTC	CASSSRGGYTF
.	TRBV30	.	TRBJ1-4	TGTGCCTGGAGCCCGGGGGGTGAAAAACTGTTTTTT	CAWSPGGEKLFF
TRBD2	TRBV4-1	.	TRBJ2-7	TGCGCCAGCAGCCCGAGCGGGAGTAGCTCCTACGAGCAGTACTTC	CASSPSGSSSYEQYF
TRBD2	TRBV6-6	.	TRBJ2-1	TGTGCCAGCAGTACCGGGACTAGCGGGAATGAGCAGTTCTTC	CASSTGTSGNEQFF
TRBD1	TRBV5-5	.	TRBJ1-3	TGTGCCAGCAGAACGGGACAGCCACGTTCCTCTGGAAACACCATATATTTT	CASRTGQPRSSGNTIYF
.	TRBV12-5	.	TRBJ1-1	TGTGCTAGTGGTCCGTGGGACGCCCTCAGGATCACTGAAGCTTTCTTT	CASGPWDALRITEAFF